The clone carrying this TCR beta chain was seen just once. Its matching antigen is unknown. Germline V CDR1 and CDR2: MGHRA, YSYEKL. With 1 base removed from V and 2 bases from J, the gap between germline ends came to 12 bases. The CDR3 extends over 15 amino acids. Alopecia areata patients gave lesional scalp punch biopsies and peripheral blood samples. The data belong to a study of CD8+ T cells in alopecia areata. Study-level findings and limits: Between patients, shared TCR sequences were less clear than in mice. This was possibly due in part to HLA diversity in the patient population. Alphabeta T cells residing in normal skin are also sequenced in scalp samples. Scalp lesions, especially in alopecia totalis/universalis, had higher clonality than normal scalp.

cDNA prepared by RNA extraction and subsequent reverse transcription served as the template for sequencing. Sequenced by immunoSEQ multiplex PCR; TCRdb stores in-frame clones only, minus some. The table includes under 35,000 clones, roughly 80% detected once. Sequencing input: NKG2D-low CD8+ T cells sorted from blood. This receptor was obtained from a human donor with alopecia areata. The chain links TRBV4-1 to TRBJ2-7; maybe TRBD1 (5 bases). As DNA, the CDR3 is TGCGCCAGCAGCCAAGGCGCGACAGCTCCCTACGAGCAGTACTTC. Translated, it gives CASSQGATAPYEQYF.